The 18 T cell receptor beta chains in this list originate from one sample, sequenced in a study of cytomegalovirus exposure and HLA in healthy donors. This PCR relied on a set of 60 Vbeta primers and 13 Jbeta primers. Profiling relied on immunoSEQ multiplex PCR, and the TCRdb table lists in-frame clones only, not all of them. The table lists 150,000 to 200,000 clones, approximately 80% of them singletons. Material: PBMCs. The receptors originated from a boy between 10 and 17 years old in good health and CMV-seronegative.

This sequence joins TRBV27 and TRBJ2-2, with D uncertain. The germline V gene encodes CDR1 MNHEY and CDR2 SMNVEV (reference sequence). The length of the CDR3 is 13 residues. Trimming stripped 4 bases from V and 4 bases from J, with 7 bases between. DNA of the CDR3: TGTGCCAGCAGTTCCGAGGTCACCGGGGAGCTGTTTTTT. It yields the protein CASSSEVTGELFF.

J is TRBJ2-7 and V is TRBV5-1; 14 nucleotides align to TRBD2. Trimming at V came to 0 bases and at J to 2 bases, leaving 1 base not matched to a gene. There are 16 residues in the CDR3. In germline, CDR1 is SGHRS, CDR2 YFSETQ. The CDR3 nucleotides read TGCGCCAGCAGCTTGGAGGGACTAGCGGGAGCCTACGAGCAGTACTTC. It codes for CASSLEGLAGAYEQYF.

This clone came up once. The genes are TRBV11-2 and TRBJ1-3, with a weak D call TRBD1 (5 bases). The CDR3 sequence is 16 residues long. V was clipped by 4 bases and J by 2 bases, with 15 bases between them. Germline V lookup: CDR1 SGHAT, CDR2 FQNNGV. Here the CDR3 reads CASSSPSRVAGNTIYF. CDR3 sequence (DNA): TGTGCCAGCAGCTCCCCATCCAGGGTGGCTGGAAACACCATATATTTT.

This clone came up a few times. CDR3 in amino acids: CASSVGQGSSPLHF. CDR3 sequence (DNA): TGTGCCAGCAGTGTGGGGCAGGGGAGTTCACCCCTCCACTTT. The chain is built from TRBV6-1 and TRBJ1-6; weak D call: TRBD1 (6 bases). Trimming removed 4 bases at V and 9 bases at J, with 13 bases between. Germline V gene data show CDR1 as MNHNS and CDR2 as SASEGT. CDR3 length: 14 residues.

This chain connects TRBV6-1 to TRBJ1-1, with 9 nucleotides matching TRBD1. Germline trimming cut 5 bases from V and 0 bases from J; bases unmatched to any gene: 4. CDR3 length equals 15 residues. The germline CDR1 and CDR2 sequences are MNHNS and SASEGT. The CDR3 DNA follows: TGTGCCAGCAGTCGGGACAGGGCTATGAACACTGAAGCTTTCTTT. This encodes CASSRDRAMNTEAFF.

This rearrangement joins TRBV11-2 to TRBJ1-2; D might be TRBD1 (6 bases). CDR3 size: 14 residues. Trimming removed 1 base from V and 8 bases from J, with 14 bases in between. Germline CDR1 and CDR2: SGHAT and FQNNGV. The CDR3 region is CASSLAWGPYGYTF. Written as DNA, the CDR3 is TGTGCCAGCAGCTTAGCTTGGGGGCCTTACGGCTACACCTTC.

This clone has just one count. CDR3 sequence: CAWRFASGDYQETQYF. In nucleotides, the CDR3 is TGTGCCTGGAGATTCGCTAGCGGGGACTACCAAGAGACCCAGTACTTC. V and J are TRBV30 and TRBJ2-5; TRBD2 matches 9 bases. The CDR3 is 16 amino acids. CDR1 GTSNPN and CDR2 SVGIG come from the germline V gene (reference sequence). V shed 3 bases, J shed 0 bases, and the junction held 8 bases outside the gene matches.

As regards this clone: The junction differs from germline at one of its ends, possibly a read error. This chain joins TRBV10-3 and TRBJ2-2, with 8 positions matching TRBD2. The CDR3 runs to 16 residues. Germline assignment: CDR1 ENHRY and CDR2 SYGVKD. CDR3 residues: CAITELAGPDTGELFF. CDR3 nucleotide sequence: TGTGCCATCACTGAGTTAGCGGGGCCGGACACCGGGGAGCTGTTTTTT.

The J gene is TRBJ1-2, the V gene TRBV7-9; D might be TRBD1 (6 bases). The V gene's germline CDR1 is SEHNR and CDR2 FQNEAQ (reference sequence). With 5 bases removed from V and 4 bases from J, the gap between germline ends came to 20 bases. The CDR3 extends over 16 amino acids. As DNA, the CDR3 is TGTGCCAGCAGCCCCTACCCCGGGGGGCGCTCCTATGGCTACACCTTC. It encodes CASSPYPGGRSYGYTF.

This chain links TRBV19 with TRBJ2-1; 7 bases line up with TRBD1. Losses at the gene ends were 6 bases for V and 6 bases for J; bases not matched to a gene: 11. CDR1 and CDR2 (germline): LNHDA, SQIVND (reference sequence). This CDR3 region has 15 residues. Here the CDR3 reads CASRTRGGPSNEQFF. Written as DNA, the CDR3 is TGTGCCAGTAGGACGAGAGGGGGCCCCTCCAATGAGCAGTTCTTC.

A word on this clone: Germline and junction disagree at one end, which may indicate a read error. This rearrangement joins TRBV13 to TRBJ2-5; the match to TRBD2 covers 11 bases. This CDR3 contains 14 residues. CDR1 and CDR2 (germline): PRHDT, FYEKMQ (reference sequence). CDR3 DNA: TGTGCTAGCAGCTTAGCGGGGGGGCAAGAGACCCAGTACTTC. This codes for CASSLAGGQETQYF.

This chain joins TRBV7-9 and TRBJ2-5; 10 bases are a match to TRBD2. Germline CDR1 SEHNR, CDR2 FQNEAQ (reference sequence). The CDR3 runs 17 residues. J was trimmed by 5 bases and V by 3 bases; bases with no gene match: 12. The DNA of the CDR3 is TGTGCCAGCAGCTTGAATCCATCAAGCGGGGGGGCGGAGACCCAGTACTTC. This codes for CASSLNPSSGGAETQYF.

The chain couples TRBV12-5 to TRBJ2-1, with TRBD2 as a possible D gene (5 bases). Germline CDR1 is LGHNT and CDR2 is FRNRAP. Trimming cost V 3 bases and J 2 bases, with 17 bases left between them. This CDR3 is built from 17 residues. In DNA form, the CDR3 reads TGTGCTAGTGGTTTCCCGATTATTCCGGGGACCTACAATGAGCAGTTCTTC. Encoded protein: CASGFPIIPGTYNEQFF.

The chain combines TRBV30 with TRBJ1-1; 7 bases map to TRBD1. V was pared by 0 bases and J by 6 bases, with 7 bases of the junction left unmatched. Germline CDR1 is GTSNPN and CDR2 is SVGIG (reference sequence). The CDR3 length is 14 residues. CDR3 nucleotides: TGTGCCTGGAGTGTCGACAGGGCCCGATCTGAAGCTTTCTTT. It translates to CAWSVDRARSEAFF.

This sequence joins TRBV6-1 and TRBJ1-5, with unresolved D. Per germline, CDR1 MNHNS and CDR2 SASEGT. V was clipped by 7 bases and J by 5 bases, with 15 bases between them. The CDR3 contains 14 residues. CDR3: CASITSGRDQPQHF. CDR3 coding DNA: TGTGCCAGCATCACCAGCGGCCGGGATCAGCCCCAGCATTTT.

In its sample, this clone was seen a few times. The genes are TRBV4-2 and TRBJ2-5, with TRBD1 as a possible D gene (5 bases). The J call may be faulty, since TRBJ2-7 better matches the DNA end. Germline CDR1 is LGHNA and CDR2 is YNFKEQ. The CDR3 has 15 residues. This CDR3 reads CASSQDLRTPYEQYF. As DNA, the CDR3 is TGTGCCAGCAGCCAAGATTTAAGGACACCCTACGAGCAGTACTTC.

The chain has TRBV7-2 and TRBJ2-7, with TRBD2 matching 8 bases. This CDR3 region has 17 residues. Trimming took 1 base from V and 3 from J; bases not matched to a gene: 11. The germline V gene has CDR1 SGHTA and CDR2 FQGNSA. CDR3 bases: TGTGCCAGCAGCTTAGACGGGAGGGCCCTGGAAGTCTACGAGCAGTACTTC. Translating gives CASSLDGRALEVYEQYF.

V gene TRBV29-1 combines with J gene TRBJ1-1; D may be TRBD1 (6 bases). Trimming removed 6 bases at V and 0 bases at J, with 17 bases between. Per germline, CDR1 SQVTM and CDR2 ANQGSEA. The CDR3 extends over 15 amino acids. CDR3 residues: CSVAYTGTLNTEAFF. The CDR3 DNA follows: TGCAGCGTCGCCTATACAGGGACCCTGAACACTGAAGCTTTCTTT.